The clone carrying this T cell receptor (beta chain) was recorded a few times. Its matching antigen is unknown. This record belongs to a study of shared clonotypes between healthy human individuals. Whole-study results and caveats: Naive subsets generally had larger estimated richness than memory subsets.

The assay was immunoSEQ multiplex PCR, and TCRdb's table has in-frame clones only and misses some. The sample consists of about 680,000 clones, about 80% of them appearing once. Per germline, CDR1 SGHKS and CDR2 YYEKEE (reference sequence). The V end was cut by 1 base, the J end by 8 bases, with 18 bases between. The CDR3 is made up of 15 amino acids. Free of recent acute infections or vaccinations, the donors were healthy HIV-negative adults. The clonotype was recovered from a woman in her 30s in good health. The chain is built from TRBV5-5 and TRBJ1-2, with D uncertain. The sample comprised memory CD4+ T cells sorted from blood. Subset denoted: CD45RA-negative fraction. The CDR3 loop reads CASSLYREQWEGYTF. The CDR3 bases are TGTGCCAGCAGCTTGTATCGGGAACAGTGGGAAGGCTACACCTTC.